The sequence of this T cell receptor (beta chain) was determined in a study of blood T cell repertoires in COVID-19. Across the whole study: Researchers got acute and convalescent COVID-19 samples from the United States, Italy and Spain. T cells, B-cell-depleted T cells, or PBMCs provided the cDNA or gDNA that served as material.

V was clipped by 4 bases and J by 0 bases; unmatched bases: 5. This CDR3 has 16 amino acids. Germline loops: CDR1 MNHNS, CDR2 SASEGT. How the authors handled the data: How many nucleated cells were present was estimated from reference gene primer amplification. TCRdb's copy holds only in-frame clones and misses some; the assay was immunoSEQ multiplex PCR. V and J calls plus clone size are reproduced from that table; the DNA served to infer D and trimming. In the table there are 110,000 or so clones, over 60% of which are singletons. The receptor was derived from a human donor in a cohort sampled during active COVID-19. The sample comprised peripheral blood. V gene TRBV6-1 combines with J gene TRBJ1-5; 8 positions agree with TRBD1. The CDR3 DNA follows: TGTGCCAGCAGTGGCGGGACAGGTGTTAGCAATCAGCCCCAGCATTTT. It translates to CASSGGTGVSNQPQHF.